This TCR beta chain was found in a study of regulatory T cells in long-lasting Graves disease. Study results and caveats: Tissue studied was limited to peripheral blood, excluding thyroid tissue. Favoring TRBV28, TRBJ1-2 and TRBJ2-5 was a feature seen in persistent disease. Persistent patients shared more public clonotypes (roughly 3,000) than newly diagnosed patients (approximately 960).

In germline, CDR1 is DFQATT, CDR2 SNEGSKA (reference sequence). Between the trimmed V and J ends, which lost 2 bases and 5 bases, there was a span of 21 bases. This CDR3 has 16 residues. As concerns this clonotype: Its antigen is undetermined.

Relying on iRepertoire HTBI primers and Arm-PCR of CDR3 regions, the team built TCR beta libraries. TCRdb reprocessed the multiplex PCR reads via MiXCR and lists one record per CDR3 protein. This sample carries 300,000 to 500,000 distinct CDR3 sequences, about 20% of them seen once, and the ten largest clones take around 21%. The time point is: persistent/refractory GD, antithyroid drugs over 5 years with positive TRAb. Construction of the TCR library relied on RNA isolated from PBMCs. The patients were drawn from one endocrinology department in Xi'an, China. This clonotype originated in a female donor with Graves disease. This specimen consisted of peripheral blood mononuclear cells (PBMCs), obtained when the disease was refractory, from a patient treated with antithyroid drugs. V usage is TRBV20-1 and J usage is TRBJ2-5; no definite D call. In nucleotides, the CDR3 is TGCAGTGCTAGATACGAAGGCGGCTTTCCCAGGGAGACCCAGTACTTC. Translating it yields CSARYEGGFPRETQYF.